Shown below are 19 T cell receptor beta chains from a single sample sequenced in a study of T cell responses to AZD1222 COVID-19 vaccine. Assay used: immunoSEQ multiplex PCR; TCRdb lists only in-frame clones, some missing. The table lists some 110,000 clones, 85% to 90% of them singletons, with less than 4% in the top ten. The specimen comprised peripheral blood, sampled 28 days after the second AZD1222 dose. These receptors were taken from an adult who received the AZD1222 COVID-19 vaccine.

The gene calls are TRBV19 and TRBJ1-2; D is unclear. The CDR3 totals 16 residues. The germline CDR1 and CDR2 sequences are LNHDA and SQIVND (reference sequence). Between the trimmed V and J ends, which lost 0 bases and 6 bases, there was a span of 17 bases. In DNA form, the CDR3 reads TGTGCCAGTAGTATAGATGGTCCCCTGCCGTGGGATGGCTACACCTTC. Translation gives CASSIDGPLPWDGYTF.

The table lists this clone with a few counts. This rearrangement joins TRBV6-1 to TRBJ2-3; D perhaps matches TRBD2 (5 bases). This CDR3 region has 14 residues. Trimming took 1 base from V and 4 from J, leaving 9 bases between them. Germline V lookup: CDR1 MNHNS, CDR2 SASEGT. CDR3 bases: TGTGCCAGCAGTGAAGGAAGCGGTGCAGATACGCAGTATTTT. As protein: CASSEGSGADTQYF.

The rearrangement uses TRBV18 and TRBJ1-2; 10 bases are shared with TRBD1. CDR1 is KGHSH and CDR2 is LQKENI in the germline V gene. Trimming at V came to 5 bases and at J to 0 bases, leaving 6 bases not matched to a gene. This CDR3 contains 16 residues. As DNA, the CDR3 is TGTGCCAGCTCAGTTGACAGGGGGCGAGCTAACTATGGCTACACCTTC. Its protein is CASSVDRGRANYGYTF.

This chain uses TRBV19 with TRBJ2-7, with 7 positions matching TRBD2. Germline-derived CDR1 and CDR2 are LNHDA and SQIVND (reference sequence). Trimming took 3 bases from V and 0 from J; bases not matched to a gene: 5. The CDR3 runs 15 residues. Here the CDR3 DNA reads TGTGCCAGTAGTATTTCGGCGGGGGACTCCTACGAGCAGTACTTC. It codes for CASSISAGDSYEQYF.

This chain connects TRBV12-3 or TRBV12-4 to TRBJ2-5, with D possibly being TRBD1 (5 bases). This CDR3 contains 13 residues. V was cut by 3 bases and J by 5 bases, with 10 bases left in between. CDR3 coding DNA: TGTGCCAGCAGTTTTATGGGGCAGGAGACCCAGTACTTC. It specifies CASSFMGQETQYF.

In this sample, this clone turned up a few times. V usage is TRBV24-1 and J usage is TRBJ2-1; maybe TRBD1 (5 bases). Per germline, CDR1 KGHDR and CDR2 SFDVKD. The CDR3 is 17 amino acids. Trimming pared 4 bases from V and 0 bases from J, leaving 15 bases between. CDR3 in DNA: TGTGCCACCAGTGACCGCCGGACAACCATCTCCTACAATGAGCAGTTCTTC. Translation: CATSDRRTTISYNEQFF.

The chain is built from TRBV5-1 and TRBJ2-7; 8 bases line up with TRBD2. TRBJ2-5 matches the DNA end more closely, so the J call is doubtful. CDR3 length: 15 residues. Per germline, CDR1 SGHRS and CDR2 YFSETQ. CDR3 amino acids: CASSPTSGAQETQYF. The CDR3 DNA sequence: TGCGCCAGCAGCCCAACTAGCGGAGCTCAAGAGACCCAGTACTTC.

This sequence joins TRBV19 and TRBJ2-1; 7 bases match TRBD2. CDR1 is LNHDA, CDR2 SQIVND, per germline (reference sequence). V was clipped by 0 bases and J by 12 bases; unmatched bases: 5. The CDR3 sequence is 13 residues long. CDR3 region: CASSIDQTSRQFF. The CDR3 DNA reads as TGTGCCAGTAGTATAGATCAGACTAGCCGGCAGTTCTTC.

The CDR3 reads CATSRGGGEAKNIQYF. The CDR3 region has the DNA TGTGCCACCAGCAGAGGAGGGGGCGAAGCCAAAAACATTCAGTACTTC. The chain is built from TRBV15 and TRBJ2-4, with 7 bases fitting TRBD1. CDR1 and CDR2 (germline): LNHNV, YYDKDF (reference sequence). This CDR3 contains 16 residues. After removal of 1 base from V and 0 bases from J, the junction contained 3 bases not matched to a gene.

This clone was observed a single time. The CDR3 DNA reads as TGTGCCAGCAGCCGACGAGGCCCTGGGGCCAACGTCCTGACTTTC. Encoded protein: CASSRRGPGANVLTF. This chain links TRBV11-2 with TRBJ2-6; D unresolved. Trimming took 5 bases from V and 2 from J, leaving 10 bases between them. Per germline, CDR1 SGHAT and CDR2 FQNNGV. The CDR3 spans 15 residues.

CDR3 sequence reads: CASSPHLRTTRNTGELFF. The DNA of the CDR3 is TGTGCCAGCAGCCCCCACCTCCGTACTACACGGAACACCGGGGAGCTGTTTTTT. V and J are TRBV4-2 and TRBJ2-2; D unclear. Trimming stripped 4 bases from V and 1 base from J, with 19 bases between. The CDR3 contains 18 residues. Germline V gene sequence: CDR1 LGHNA, CDR2 YNFKEQ.

The chain recombines TRBV4-3 with TRBJ1-1, with D possibly matching TRBD1 (5 bases). Deletions cut 2 bases from V and 2 bases from J, with 27 bases between. Per germline, CDR1 LGHNA and CDR2 YSLEER. The CDR3 covers 20 residues. CDR3 loop: CASSQPPIQAQGLGNTEAFF. In DNA form, the CDR3 reads TGCGCCAGCAGCCAACCCCCTATACAGGCGCAGGGATTAGGAAACACTGAAGCTTTCTTT.

J is TRBJ1-4 and V is TRBV13, with D unclear. V gave up 5 bases and J gave up 3 bases, with 10 bases separating them. This CDR3 has 14 residues. Germline V gene sequence: CDR1 PRHDT, CDR2 FYEKMQ (reference sequence). In nucleotides, the CDR3 is TGTGCCAGCAGCCACTCGGAGTCTAATGAAAAACTGTTTTTT. Translating it yields CASSHSESNEKLFF.

The CDR3, as DNA: TGTGCCAGCAGTTACCCACGGGACTTGTCTTACAATGAGCAGTTCTTC. Protein product: CASSYPRDLSYNEQFF. V is TRBV6-5 and J is TRBJ2-1, with D tentatively TRBD2 (6 bases). V gave up 2 bases and J gave up 4 bases, with 15 bases separating them. The CDR3 loop spans 16 amino acids. The germline V gene has CDR1 MNHEY and CDR2 SVGAGI.

V and J are TRBV7-6 and TRBJ2-2; 9 bases match TRBD1. This CDR3 has 20 amino acids. Germline trimming cut 5 bases from V and 0 bases from J; bases unmatched to any gene: 16. Germline values: CDR1 SGHVS, CDR2 FNYEAQ. The CDR3 DNA reads as TGTGCCAGCAGCCAGGGGCGGGGGACAGGGCGACTCGCGAACACCGGGGAGCTGTTTTTT. As protein: CASSQGRGTGRLANTGELFF. Using reference TRBV7-6 and TRBJ2-2 for the parts outside the CDR3, the full variable domain is GAGVSQSPRYKVTKRGQDVALRCDPISGHVSLYWYRQALGQGPEFLTYFNYEAQQDKSGLPNDRFSAERPEGSISTLTIQRTEQRDSAMYRCASSQGRGTGRLANTGELFFGEGSRLTVL.

A few counts support this clone. J is TRBJ1-3 and V is TRBV2; D unclear. With 9 bases removed from V and 1 base from J, the gap between germline ends came to 7 bases. The CDR3 has 12 residues. The V gene's germline CDR1 is SNHLY and CDR2 FYNNEI. CDR3 loop: CARKGSGNTIYF. CDR3 DNA sequence: TGTGCCAGAAAAGGGTCTGGAAACACCATATATTTT.

The rearrangement joins TRBV30 to TRBJ2-7, with D maybe TRBD1 (6 bases). This CDR3 has 13 amino acids. Trimming removed 5 bases at V and 3 bases at J, with 14 bases between. Germline loops: CDR1 GTSNPN, CDR2 SVGIG (reference sequence). In DNA, the CDR3 is TGTGCCTGGTCAGGACAGTTAAACTACGAGCAGTACTTC. Translation: CAWSGQLNYEQYF.

The chain uses TRBV3-1 (or the pseudogene TRBV3-2) and TRBJ2-5; D is unclear. This CDR3 comprises 12 residues. CDR1 and CDR2 (germline): LGHDT, YNNKEL (reference sequence). V gave up 1 base and J gave up 6 bases, with 6 bases separating them. The CDR3 loop is CASSQVQQTQYF. DNA for the CDR3: TGTGCCAGCAGCCAAGTTCAGCAGACCCAGTACTTC.

The V gene is TRBV15, the J gene TRBJ1-5; D may be TRBD1 (5 bases). CDR1 and CDR2 from the germline V gene are LNHNV and YYDKDF (reference sequence). The CDR3 consists of 14 residues. Trimming cost V 0 bases and J 11 bases, with 14 bases left between them. The CDR3 nucleotides are TGTGCCACCAGCAGAGATGGGGGGTTAGCGGCCCAGCATTTT. Amino acids: CATSRDGGLAAQHF.